This TCR beta chain is from a study of blood T cell repertoires in COVID-19 (TCRdb year 2020). In terms of the full investigation: Samples covering the acute and convalescent phases of COVID-19 were provided by collaborators in the United States, Italy and Spain. The prospective study material was composed of cDNA or gDNA derived from T cells, B-cell-depleted T cells, or PBMCs. The repertoires were released in a freely available public database meant as a resource for research on the immune response to SARS-CoV-2. Deeply sampled blood TCRbeta repertoires from subjects exposed to, actively infected with, or recovered from COVID-19 were included in the dataset. Where available, HLA class I and class II types were taken from metadata supplied by the sample provider and were not determined by assay-based typing. Samples came from the ongoing ImmuneRACE study (first 160 participants) plus 1,254 subjects from 6 global collaborators. Sample metadata almost always included a de-identified subject ID, COVID-19 status, age in years and sex.

Overall results and qualifications from the work: The quantity of clinical and demographic metadata differed by source and by participant and was supplied without curation.

The CDR3 covers 15 residues, taking in both the cysteine and the phenylalanine. Only the CDR3 region is kept as DNA, spanning 45 bases read in frame from base 1. CDR1 MNHNS and CDR2 SASEGT were looked up in the germline V gene. V was cut back by 0 bases and J by 4 bases, leaving a gap of 12 bases between them. Remarks on this clone: Its antigen is unknown. No much larger clonotype is one base removed from it; base qualities were not supplied.

Each collaborating institution followed its own protocols to collect whole blood in K2EDTA tubes. For TCRbeta analysis, collaborators shipped samples as frozen whole blood, isolated PBMCs, or DNA extracted from either of those sample types. TCRbeta CDR3 regions were amplified from genomic DNA using the immunoSEQ Assay, a bias-controlled multiplex PCR. As for the original processing: The number of nucleated cells in each sample was estimated by amplification of reference gene primers within the assay. To quantify the absolute abundance of each unique TCRbeta CDR3 rearrangement, sequence reads were collapsed and filtered. Productive Simpson clonality was computed per sample as the square root of Simpson's diversity index over productive rearrangements. The immuneACCESS repertoire file appears here via TCRdb, limited to in-frame rearrangements. These files lack a portion of the clones; in checked studies, under half of the deficit traces to unresolved V genes, and the cause of the others is not known. The DNA was the basis for D and trimming; V, J and clone size are from that table. The sample table contains 100,000 or so clones; only one count was recorded for around 84% of them. The ten largest clones capture roughly a sixth of the sample.

The V and J segments used are TRBV6-1 and TRBJ1-2; the D gene is unclear. The TCR originated in a woman between 55 and 75 years old with acute or convalescent COVID-19. Input material: peripheral blood. CDR3 loop: CASSEAGSPTYGYTF. The sequenced DNA is TGTGCCAGCAGTGAAGCGGGCAGCCCGACCTATGGCTACACCTTC.